The rows below give T cell receptor beta chains drawn from one sample of a study of cytomegalovirus exposure and HLA in healthy donors. Only in-frame clones appear in the TCRdb table, and some are missing; sequencing was by immunoSEQ multiplex PCR. The sample contains under 200,000 clones, around 92% of which appear only once. Material for sequencing was PBMCs. These receptors all come from a woman younger than 35 in good health and CMV-seropositive. Each CDR3 is given without its conserved first and last residue. The order of the fields is D gene, J gene, clone size, V gene, CDR3 protein. A D gene is named only where the DNA matches it firmly. Expanded clones get a size class; other rows say once, few or many, or leave the size out.

d_gene: TRBD1; j_gene: TRBJ2-5; abundance: NA; v_gene: TRBV15; CDR3aa: ATSGGQIRETQY
d_gene: TRBD2; j_gene: TRBJ2-7; abundance: NA; v_gene: TRBV15; CDR3aa: ATSRGLAGVNYEQY
d_gene: NA; j_gene: TRBJ1-5; abundance: once; v_gene: TRBV11-2; CDR3aa: ASSLGRGANQPQH
d_gene: TRBD1; j_gene: TRBJ2-2; abundance: NA; v_gene: TRBV6-4; CDR3aa: ASRDGTENTGELF
d_gene: NA; j_gene: TRBJ1-2; abundance: NA; v_gene: TRBV5-4; CDR3aa: ASSFGLANPNYGYT
d_gene: NA; j_gene: TRBJ1-2; abundance: NA; v_gene: TRBV14; CDR3aa: ASSQDLGGRANYGYT
d_gene: NA; j_gene: TRBJ1-2; abundance: NA; v_gene: TRBV30; CDR3aa: AWSVNAGPTQGGYT
d_gene: NA; j_gene: TRBJ2-7; abundance: NA; v_gene: TRBV21-1; CDR3aa: ASSSNLAGPSYEQY
d_gene: TRBD1; j_gene: TRBJ1-3; abundance: NA; v_gene: TRBV2; CDR3aa: ASSVTGPGNTIY
d_gene: TRBD2; j_gene: TRBJ2-3; abundance: NA; v_gene: TRBV5-1; CDR3aa: ASSLLTSGTTSRSTDTQY
d_gene: NA; j_gene: TRBJ2-5; abundance: NA; v_gene: TRBV28; CDR3aa: ASSPLLGAETQY
d_gene: NA; j_gene: TRBJ2-1; abundance: NA; v_gene: TRBV6-4; CDR3aa: ASSEREFAGADEQF
d_gene: NA; j_gene: TRBJ1-2; abundance: NA; v_gene: TRBV5-8; CDR3aa: ASSLYSYGYT
d_gene: TRBD1; j_gene: TRBJ1-2; abundance: NA; v_gene: TRBV29-1; CDR3aa: SVSQTHRGSGYGYT
d_gene: NA; j_gene: TRBJ2-7; abundance: NA; v_gene: TRBV11-2; CDR3aa: ASSLDWGGGYEQY
d_gene: TRBD1; j_gene: TRBJ1-4; abundance: NA; v_gene: TRBV29-1; CDR3aa: SARDRGNEKLF
d_gene: TRBD1; j_gene: TRBJ1-5; abundance: NA; v_gene: TRBV5-6; CDR3aa: ASSAGTGDYSNQPQH
d_gene: NA; j_gene: TRBJ2-1; abundance: NA; v_gene: TRBV7-6; CDR3aa: ASSLVGPNNEQF
d_gene: NA; j_gene: TRBJ1-5; abundance: few; v_gene: TRBV30; CDR3aa: PRVNAGGGFEQPQH
d_gene: TRBD2; j_gene: TRBJ2-3; abundance: NA; v_gene: TRBV7-3; CDR3aa: ASSLLAGGGTDTQY
d_gene: NA; j_gene: TRBJ2-5; abundance: NA; v_gene: TRBV9; CDR3aa: ASSPTDFQETQY
d_gene: NA; j_gene: TRBJ2-7; abundance: NA; v_gene: TRBV6-5; CDR3aa: ASRGPWDNSYEQY
d_gene: TRBD2; j_gene: TRBJ2-3; abundance: NA; v_gene: TRBV10-2; CDR3aa: ASSGGRPKLSTDTQY
d_gene: NA; j_gene: TRBJ2-7; abundance: NA; v_gene: TRBV7-9; CDR3aa: ASSLGGRGASEQY
d_gene: NA; j_gene: TRBJ1-1; abundance: NA; v_gene: TRBV9; CDR3aa: ASSVGGRANTEAF
d_gene: NA; j_gene: TRBJ2-7; abundance: NA; v_gene: TRBV30; CDR3aa: AWSQASLEQY